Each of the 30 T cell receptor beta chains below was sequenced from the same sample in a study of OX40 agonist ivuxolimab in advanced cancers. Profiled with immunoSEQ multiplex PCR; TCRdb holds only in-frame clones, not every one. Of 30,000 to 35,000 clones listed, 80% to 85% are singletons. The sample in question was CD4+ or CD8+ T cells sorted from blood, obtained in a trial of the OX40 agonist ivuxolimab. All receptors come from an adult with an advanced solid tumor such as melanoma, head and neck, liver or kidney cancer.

For the CDR3, the DNA is TGTGCCAGCAGCCCAGGGGGGCCCGACCCTTTCTTT. Protein sequence: CASSPGGPDPFF. V and J are TRBV7-2 and TRBJ1-1; 7 nucleotides match TRBD1. CDR1 and CDR2 from the germline V gene are SGHTA and FQGNSA. Losses at the gene ends were 5 bases for V and 12 bases for J; bases not matched to a gene: 9. This CDR3 spans 12 amino acids.

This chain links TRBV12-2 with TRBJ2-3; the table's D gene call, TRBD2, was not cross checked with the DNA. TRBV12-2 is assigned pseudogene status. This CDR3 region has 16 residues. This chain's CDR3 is CASRLAPLAGGDTQYF. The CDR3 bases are TGTGCAAGTCGCTTAGCCCCTTTGGCGGGGGGGGATACGCAGTATTTT.

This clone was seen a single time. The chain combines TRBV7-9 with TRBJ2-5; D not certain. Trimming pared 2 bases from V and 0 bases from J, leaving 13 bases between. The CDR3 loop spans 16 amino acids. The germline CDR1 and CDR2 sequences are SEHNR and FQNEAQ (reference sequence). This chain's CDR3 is CASSLWTDSYQETQYF. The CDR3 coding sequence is TGTGCCAGCAGCTTATGGACGGATTCGTACCAAGAGACCCAGTACTTC. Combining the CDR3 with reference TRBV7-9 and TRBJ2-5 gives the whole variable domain DTGVSQNPRHKITKRGQNVTFRCDPISEHNRLYWYRQTLGQGPEFLTYFQNEAQLEKSRLLSDRFSAERPKGSFSTLEIQRTEQGDSAMYLCASSLWTDSYQETQYFGPGTRLLVL.

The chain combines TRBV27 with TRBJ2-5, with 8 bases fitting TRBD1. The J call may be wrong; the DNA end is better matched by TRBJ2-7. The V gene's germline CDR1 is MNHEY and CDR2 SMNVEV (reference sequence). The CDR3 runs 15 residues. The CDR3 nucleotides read TGTGCCAGCAGTATGACAGGGGTGGGCACCTACGAGCAGTACTTC. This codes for CASSMTGVGTYEQYF.

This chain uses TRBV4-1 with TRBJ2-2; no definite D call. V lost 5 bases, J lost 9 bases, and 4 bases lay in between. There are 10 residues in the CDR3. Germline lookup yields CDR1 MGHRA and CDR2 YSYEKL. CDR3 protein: CASSFRELFF. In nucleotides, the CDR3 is TGCGCCAGCAGCTTCAGGGAGCTGTTTTTT.

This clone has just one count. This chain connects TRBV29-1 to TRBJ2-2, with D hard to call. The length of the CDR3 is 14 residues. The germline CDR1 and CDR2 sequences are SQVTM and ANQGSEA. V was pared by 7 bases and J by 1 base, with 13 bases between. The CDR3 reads CSATGGQNTGELFF. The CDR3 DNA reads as TGCAGCGCCACCGGCGGCCAGAACACCGGGGAGCTGTTTTTT.

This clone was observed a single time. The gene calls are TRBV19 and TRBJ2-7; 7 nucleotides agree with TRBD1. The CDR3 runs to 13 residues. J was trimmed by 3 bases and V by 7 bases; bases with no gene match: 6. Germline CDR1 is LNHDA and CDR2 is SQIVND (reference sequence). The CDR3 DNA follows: TGTGCCAGTACCCCGACAGGGAGCTACGAGCAGTACTTC. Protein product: CASTPTGSYEQYF.

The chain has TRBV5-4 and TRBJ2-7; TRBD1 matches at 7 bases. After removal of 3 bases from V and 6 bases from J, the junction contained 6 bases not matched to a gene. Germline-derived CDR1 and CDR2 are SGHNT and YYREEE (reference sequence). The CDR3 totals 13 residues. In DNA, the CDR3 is TGTGCCAGCAGCTCGTGGACAGGCGGCGAGCAGTACTTC. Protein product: CASSSWTGGEQYF.

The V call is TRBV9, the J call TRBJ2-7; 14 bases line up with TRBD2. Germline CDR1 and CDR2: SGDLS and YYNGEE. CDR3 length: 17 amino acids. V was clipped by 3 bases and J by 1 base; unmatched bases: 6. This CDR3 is CASSAGGLAGVSYEQYF. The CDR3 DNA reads TGTGCCAGCAGCGCTGGGGGACTAGCGGGGGTGTCCTACGAGCAGTACTTC.

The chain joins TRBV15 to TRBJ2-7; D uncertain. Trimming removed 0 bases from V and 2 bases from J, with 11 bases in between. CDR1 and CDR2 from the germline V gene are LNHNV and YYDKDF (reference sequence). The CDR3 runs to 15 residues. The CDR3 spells CATSRDRANPYEQYF. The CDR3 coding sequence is TGTGCCACCAGCAGAGATCGGGCTAACCCCTACGAGCAGTACTTC. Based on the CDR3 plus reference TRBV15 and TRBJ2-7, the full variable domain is DAMVIQNPRYQVTQFGKPVTLSCSQTLNHNVMYWYQQKSSQAPKLLFHYYDKDFNNEADTPDNFQSRRPNTSFCFLDIRSPGLGDTAMYLCATSRDRANPYEQYFGPGTRLTVT.

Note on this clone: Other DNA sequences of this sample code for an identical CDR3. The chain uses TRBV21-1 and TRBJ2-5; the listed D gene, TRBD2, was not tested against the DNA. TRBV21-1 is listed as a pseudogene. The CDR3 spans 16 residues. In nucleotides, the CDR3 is TGTGCCAGCAGCGTAACTAGCGGGACTACCCAAGAGACCCAGTACTTC. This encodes CASSVTSGTTQETQYF.

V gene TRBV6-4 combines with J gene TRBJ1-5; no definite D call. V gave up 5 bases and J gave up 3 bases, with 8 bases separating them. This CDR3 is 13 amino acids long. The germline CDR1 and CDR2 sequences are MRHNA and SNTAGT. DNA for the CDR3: TGTGCCAGCAGTTCCTACCCCAATCAGCCCCAGCATTTT. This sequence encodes CASSSYPNQPQHF.

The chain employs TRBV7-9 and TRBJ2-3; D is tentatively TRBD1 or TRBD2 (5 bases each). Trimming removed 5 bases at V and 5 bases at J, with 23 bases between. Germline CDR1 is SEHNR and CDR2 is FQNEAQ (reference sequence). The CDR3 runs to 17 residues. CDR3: CASSPTPPFGTGDTQYF. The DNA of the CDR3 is TGTGCCAGCAGCCCCACTCCTCCCTTCGGGACGGGAGATACGCAGTATTTT.

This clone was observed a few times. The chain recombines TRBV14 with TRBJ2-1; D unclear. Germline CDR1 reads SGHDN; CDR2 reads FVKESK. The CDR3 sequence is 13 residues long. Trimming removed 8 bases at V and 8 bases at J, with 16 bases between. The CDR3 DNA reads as TGTGCCAGCCGACCCTTAGGGCTCGATGAGCAGTTCTTC. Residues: CASRPLGLDEQFF. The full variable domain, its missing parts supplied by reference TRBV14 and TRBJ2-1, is EAGVTQFPSHSVIEKGQTVTLRCDPISGHDNLYWYRRVMGKEIKFLLHFVKESKQDESGMPNNRFLAERTGGTYSTLKVQPAELEDSGVYFCASRPLGLDEQFFGPGTRLTVL.

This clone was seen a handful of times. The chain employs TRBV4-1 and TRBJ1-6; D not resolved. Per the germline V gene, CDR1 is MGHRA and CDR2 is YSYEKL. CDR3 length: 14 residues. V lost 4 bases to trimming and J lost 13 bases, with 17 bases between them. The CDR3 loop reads CASSPGPEALPLHF. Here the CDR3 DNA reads TGCGCCAGCAGCCCCGGACCTGAGGCCCTTCCCCTCCACTTT.

CDR3 coding DNA: TGTGCCAGCAGCCCTCGACTGGGACTAGCGGGGGGGCCGTGGTGGTTCTTC. Its translation: CASSPRLGLAGGPWWFF. The rearrangement links TRBV7-9 to TRBJ2-1; 16 nucleotides agree with TRBD2. The J segment lost 15 bases and the V segment lost 5 bases, leaving 16 bases of the junction unmatched. The CDR3 length is 17 residues. Germline assignment: CDR1 SEHNR and CDR2 FQNEAQ (reference sequence).

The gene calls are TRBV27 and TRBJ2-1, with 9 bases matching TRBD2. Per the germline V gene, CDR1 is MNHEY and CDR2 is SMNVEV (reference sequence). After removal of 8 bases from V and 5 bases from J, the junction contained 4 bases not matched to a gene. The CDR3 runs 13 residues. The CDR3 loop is CASRTSVHNEQFF. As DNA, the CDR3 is TGTGCCAGCCGGACTAGCGTCCACAATGAGCAGTTCTTC.

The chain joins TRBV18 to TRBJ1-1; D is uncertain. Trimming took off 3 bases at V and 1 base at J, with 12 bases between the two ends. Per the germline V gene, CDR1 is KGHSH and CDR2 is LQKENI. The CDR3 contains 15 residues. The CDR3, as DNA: TGTGCCAGCTCACCGACTGGCCGACAGAACACTGAAGCTTTCTTT. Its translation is CASSPTGRQNTEAFF.

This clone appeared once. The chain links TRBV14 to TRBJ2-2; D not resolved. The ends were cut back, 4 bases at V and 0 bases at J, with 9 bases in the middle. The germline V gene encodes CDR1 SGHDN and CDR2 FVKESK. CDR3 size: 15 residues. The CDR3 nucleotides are TGTGCCAGCAGCCTATACGCTTCGAACACCGGGGAGCTGTTTTTT. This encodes CASSLYASNTGELFF.

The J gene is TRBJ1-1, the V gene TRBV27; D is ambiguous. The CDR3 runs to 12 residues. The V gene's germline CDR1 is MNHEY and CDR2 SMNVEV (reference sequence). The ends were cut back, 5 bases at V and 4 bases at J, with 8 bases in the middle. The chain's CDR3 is CASSTHGTEAFF. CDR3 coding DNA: TGTGCCAGCAGTACCCACGGCACTGAAGCTTTCTTT.

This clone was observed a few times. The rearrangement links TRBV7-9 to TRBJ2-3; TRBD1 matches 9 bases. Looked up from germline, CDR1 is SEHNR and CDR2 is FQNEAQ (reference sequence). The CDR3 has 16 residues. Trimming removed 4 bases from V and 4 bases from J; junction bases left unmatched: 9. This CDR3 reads CASSSNRGLGPDTQYF. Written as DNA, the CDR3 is TGTGCCAGCAGCTCAAACAGGGGGCTGGGACCAGATACGCAGTATTTT.

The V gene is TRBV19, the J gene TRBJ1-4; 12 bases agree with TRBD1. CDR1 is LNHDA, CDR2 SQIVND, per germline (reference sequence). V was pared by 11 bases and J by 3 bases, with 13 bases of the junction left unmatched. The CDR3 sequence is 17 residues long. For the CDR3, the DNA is TGTGCCTCAAAGGGACAGGGGGCCCGAGGAGCTAATGAAAAACTGTTTTTT. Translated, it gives CASKGQGARGANEKLFF.

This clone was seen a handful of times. The CDR3 DNA reads as TGTGCCACCAGCCCCGAGTGGGGGGGCAGGGACACTGAAGCTTTCTTT. Translated, it gives CATSPEWGGRDTEAFF. The chain employs TRBV15 and TRBJ1-1; TRBD1 is a possible D gene (6 bases). Looked up from germline, CDR1 is LNHNV and CDR2 is YYDKDF (reference sequence). The CDR3 contains 16 residues. The germline V and J ends were trimmed by 5 bases and 3 bases, with 19 bases remaining between them.

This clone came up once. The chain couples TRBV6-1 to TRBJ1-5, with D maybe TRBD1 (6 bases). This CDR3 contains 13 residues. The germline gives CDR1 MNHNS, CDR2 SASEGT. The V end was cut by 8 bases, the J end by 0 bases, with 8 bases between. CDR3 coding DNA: TGTGCCAGCGGAGGGGGTAGCAATCAGCCCCAGCATTTT. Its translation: CASGGGSNQPQHF.

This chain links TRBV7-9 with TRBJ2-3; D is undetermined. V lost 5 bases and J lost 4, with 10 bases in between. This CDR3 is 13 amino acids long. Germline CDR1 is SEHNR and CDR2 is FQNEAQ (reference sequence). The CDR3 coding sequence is TGTGCCAGCAGCGTCGGTGGGGCAGATACGCAGTATTTT. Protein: CASSVGGADTQYF.

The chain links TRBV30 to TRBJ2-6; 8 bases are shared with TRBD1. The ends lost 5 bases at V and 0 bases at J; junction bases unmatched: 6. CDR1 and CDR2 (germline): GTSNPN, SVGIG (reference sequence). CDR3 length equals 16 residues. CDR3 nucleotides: TGTGCCTGGGGGACAGGCCTTCTCTCTGGGGCCAACGTCCTGACTTTC. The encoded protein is CAWGTGLLSGANVLTF.

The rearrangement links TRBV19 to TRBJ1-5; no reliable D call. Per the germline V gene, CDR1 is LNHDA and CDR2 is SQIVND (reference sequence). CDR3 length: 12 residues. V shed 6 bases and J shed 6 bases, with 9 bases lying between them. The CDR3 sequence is CASSSGSQPQHF. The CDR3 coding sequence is TGTGCCAGTAGCTCGGGGAGTCAGCCCCAGCATTTT.

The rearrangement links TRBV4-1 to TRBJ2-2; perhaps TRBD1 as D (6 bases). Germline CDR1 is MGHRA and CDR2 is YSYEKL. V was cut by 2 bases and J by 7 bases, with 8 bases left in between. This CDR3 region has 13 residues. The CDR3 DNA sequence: TGCGCCAGCAGCCAACAGGGGAGCGGGGAGCTGTTTTTT. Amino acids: CASSQQGSGELFF.

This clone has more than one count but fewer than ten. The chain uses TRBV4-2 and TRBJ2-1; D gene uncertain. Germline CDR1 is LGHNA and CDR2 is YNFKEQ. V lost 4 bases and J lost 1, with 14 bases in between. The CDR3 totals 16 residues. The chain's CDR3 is CASSPGSPGSYNEQFF. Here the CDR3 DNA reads TGTGCCAGCAGCCCCGGGTCCCCTGGGTCCTACAATGAGCAGTTCTTC.

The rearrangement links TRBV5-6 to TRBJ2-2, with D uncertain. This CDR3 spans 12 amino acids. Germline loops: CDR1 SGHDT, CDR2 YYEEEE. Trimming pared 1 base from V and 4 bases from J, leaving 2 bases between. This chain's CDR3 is CASSLFTGELFF. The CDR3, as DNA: TGTGCCAGCAGCTTGTTCACCGGGGAGCTGTTTTTT.